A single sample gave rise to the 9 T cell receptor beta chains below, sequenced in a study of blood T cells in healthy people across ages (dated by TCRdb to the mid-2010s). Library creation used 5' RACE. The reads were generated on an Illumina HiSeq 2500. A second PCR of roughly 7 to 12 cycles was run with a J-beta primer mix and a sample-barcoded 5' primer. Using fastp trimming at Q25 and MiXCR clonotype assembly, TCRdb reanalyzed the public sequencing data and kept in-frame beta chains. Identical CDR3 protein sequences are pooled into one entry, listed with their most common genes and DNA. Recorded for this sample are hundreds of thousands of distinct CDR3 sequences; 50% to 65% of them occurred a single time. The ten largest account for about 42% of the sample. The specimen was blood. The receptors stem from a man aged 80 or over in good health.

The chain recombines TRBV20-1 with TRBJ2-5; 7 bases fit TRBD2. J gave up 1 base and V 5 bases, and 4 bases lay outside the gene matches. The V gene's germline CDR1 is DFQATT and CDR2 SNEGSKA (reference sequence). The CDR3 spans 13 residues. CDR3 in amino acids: CSAPGRAQETQYF. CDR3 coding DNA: TGCAGTGCTCCTGGGAGGGCCCAAGAGACCCAGTACTTC.

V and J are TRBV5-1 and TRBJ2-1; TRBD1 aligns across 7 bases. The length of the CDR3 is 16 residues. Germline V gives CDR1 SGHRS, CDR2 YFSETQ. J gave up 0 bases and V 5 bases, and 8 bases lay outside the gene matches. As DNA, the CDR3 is TGCGCCAGCAGAAACGGACAGGCGAGCTCCTACAATGAGCAGTTCTTC. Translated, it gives CASRNGQASSYNEQFF. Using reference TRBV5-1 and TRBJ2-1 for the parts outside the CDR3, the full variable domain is KAGVTQTPRYLIKTRGQQVTLSCSPISGHRSVSWYQQTPGQGLQFLFEYFSETQRNKGNFPGRFSGRQFSNSRSEMNVSTLELGDSALYLCASRNGQASSYNEQFFGPGTRLTVL.

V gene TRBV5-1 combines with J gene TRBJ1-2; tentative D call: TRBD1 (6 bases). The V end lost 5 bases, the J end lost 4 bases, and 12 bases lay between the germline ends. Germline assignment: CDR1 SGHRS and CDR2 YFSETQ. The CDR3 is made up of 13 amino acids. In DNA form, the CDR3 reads TGCGCCAGCAGGGCAGGGGAAATCTATGGCTACACCTTC. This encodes CASRAGEIYGYTF.

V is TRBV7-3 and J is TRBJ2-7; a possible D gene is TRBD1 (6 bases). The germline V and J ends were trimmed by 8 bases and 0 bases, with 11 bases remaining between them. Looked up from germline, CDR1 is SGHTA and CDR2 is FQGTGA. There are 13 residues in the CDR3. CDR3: CASGEGGSYEQYF. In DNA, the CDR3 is TGTGCCAGCGGAGAAGGGGGCTCCTACGAGCAGTACTTC.

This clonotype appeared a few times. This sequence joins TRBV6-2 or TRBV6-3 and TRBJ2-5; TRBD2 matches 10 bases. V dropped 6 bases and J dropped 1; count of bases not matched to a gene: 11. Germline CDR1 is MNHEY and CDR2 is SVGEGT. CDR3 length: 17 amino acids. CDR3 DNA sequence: TGTGCCAGCAGCTCCCTGACCGGACTAGCGGTCCAAGAGACCCAGTACTTC. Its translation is CASSSLTGLAVQETQYF.

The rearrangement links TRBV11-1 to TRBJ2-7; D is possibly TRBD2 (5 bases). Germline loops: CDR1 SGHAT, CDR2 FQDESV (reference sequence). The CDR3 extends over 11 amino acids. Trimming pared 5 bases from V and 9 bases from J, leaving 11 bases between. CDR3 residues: CASSVGRGQYF. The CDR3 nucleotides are TGTGCCAGCAGCGTGGGGAGAGGGCAGTACTTC.

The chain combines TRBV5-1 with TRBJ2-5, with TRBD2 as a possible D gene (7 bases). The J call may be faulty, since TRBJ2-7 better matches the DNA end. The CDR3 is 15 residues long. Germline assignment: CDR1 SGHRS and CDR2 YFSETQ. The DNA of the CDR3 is TGCGCCAGCAGCTTGGCAGCGGGACACAACGGCGAGCAGTACTTC. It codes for CASSLAAGHNGEQYF.

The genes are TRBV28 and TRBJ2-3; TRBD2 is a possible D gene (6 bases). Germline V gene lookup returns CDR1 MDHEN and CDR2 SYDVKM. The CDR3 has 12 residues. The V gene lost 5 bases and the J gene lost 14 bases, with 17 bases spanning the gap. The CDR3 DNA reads TGTGCCAGCAGTCCGGGACTGCGGGGCGCGTATTTT. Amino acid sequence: CASSPGLRGAYF.

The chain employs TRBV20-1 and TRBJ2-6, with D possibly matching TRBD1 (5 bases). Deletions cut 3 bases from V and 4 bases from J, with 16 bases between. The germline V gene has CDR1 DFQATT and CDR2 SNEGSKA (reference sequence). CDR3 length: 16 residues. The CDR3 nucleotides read TGCAGTGCTAGGCGAGCACAGGTAGCCGGGGCCAACGTCCTGACTTTC. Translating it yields CSARRAQVAGANVLTF.